This TCR beta chain stems from a study of cytomegalovirus exposure and HLA in healthy donors. The PCR had 60 Vbeta and 13 Jbeta primers. Only in-frame clones appear in the TCRdb table, and some are missing; sequencing was by immunoSEQ multiplex PCR. The sample contains around 190,000 clones, 70% to 75% of which appear only once. The CDR3 has 15 residues. V gave up 1 base and J gave up 1 base, with 10 bases separating them. CDR1 is SEHNR and CDR2 is FQNEAQ in the germline V gene (reference sequence). Note on this clone: Its matching antigen is unknown.

The study, taken as a whole, reports: According to an earlier analysis, most TCR beta V segments yielded productive rearrangements about 90% or about 30% of the time.

Sequencing input: PBMCs. The TCR sequence derives from a man between 25 and 39 years old in good health and CMV-seropositive. The genes are TRBV7-9 and TRBJ1-1, with no clear D. CDR3: CASSLVWQENTEAFF. The CDR3 DNA reads as TGTGCCAGCAGCTTAGTGTGGCAGGAGAACACTGAAGCTTTCTTT. Full variable domain (missing parts from reference TRBV7-9 and TRBJ1-1): DTGVSQNPRHKITKRGQNVTFRCDPISEHNRLYWYRQTLGQGPEFLTYFQNEAQLEKSRLLSDRFSAERPKGSFSTLEIQRTEQGDSAMYLCASSLVWQENTEAFFGQGTRLTVV.